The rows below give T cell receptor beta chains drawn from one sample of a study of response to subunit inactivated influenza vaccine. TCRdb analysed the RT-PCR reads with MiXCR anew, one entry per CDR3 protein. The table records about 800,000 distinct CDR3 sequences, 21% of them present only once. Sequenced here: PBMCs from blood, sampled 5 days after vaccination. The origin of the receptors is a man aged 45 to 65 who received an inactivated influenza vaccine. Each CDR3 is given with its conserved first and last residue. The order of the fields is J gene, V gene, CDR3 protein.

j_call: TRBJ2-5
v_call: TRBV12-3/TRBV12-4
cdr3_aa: CASNLVGLAEKETQYF

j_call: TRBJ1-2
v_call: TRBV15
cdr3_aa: CATSRETTSSGYTF

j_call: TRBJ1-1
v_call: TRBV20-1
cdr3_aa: CSARVRNTEAFF

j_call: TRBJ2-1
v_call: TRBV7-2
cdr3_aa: CASTPAGGWNEQFF

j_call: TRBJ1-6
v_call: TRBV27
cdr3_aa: CASSLGSGGNSPPHF

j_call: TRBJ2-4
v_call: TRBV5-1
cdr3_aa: CASSGTSGGASVKNIQYF

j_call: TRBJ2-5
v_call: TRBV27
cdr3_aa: CASSPNRGPLQTQYF

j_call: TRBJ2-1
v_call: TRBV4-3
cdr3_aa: CASSQGPSGAYNEQFF

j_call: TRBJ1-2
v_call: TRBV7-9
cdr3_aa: CASSLRVAGPPYGYTF

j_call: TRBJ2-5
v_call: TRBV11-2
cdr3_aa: CASSLDLSGETQYF

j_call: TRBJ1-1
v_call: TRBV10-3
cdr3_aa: CAISALAGWWDTEAFF

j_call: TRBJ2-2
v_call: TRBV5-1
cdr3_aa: CASSFGQPGELFF

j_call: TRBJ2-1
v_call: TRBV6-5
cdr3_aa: CASSYSPGGFYNEQFF

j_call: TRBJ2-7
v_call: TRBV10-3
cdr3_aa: CAISVSGQADEQYF

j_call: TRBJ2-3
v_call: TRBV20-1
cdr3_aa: CSARDQTFSTDTQYF

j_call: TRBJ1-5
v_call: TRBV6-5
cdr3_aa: CASSYSSLAGTRQPQHF

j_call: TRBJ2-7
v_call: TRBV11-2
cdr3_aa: CASSLTSSGYYEQYF

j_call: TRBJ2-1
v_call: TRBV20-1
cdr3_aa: CSARDLVGSYNEQFF